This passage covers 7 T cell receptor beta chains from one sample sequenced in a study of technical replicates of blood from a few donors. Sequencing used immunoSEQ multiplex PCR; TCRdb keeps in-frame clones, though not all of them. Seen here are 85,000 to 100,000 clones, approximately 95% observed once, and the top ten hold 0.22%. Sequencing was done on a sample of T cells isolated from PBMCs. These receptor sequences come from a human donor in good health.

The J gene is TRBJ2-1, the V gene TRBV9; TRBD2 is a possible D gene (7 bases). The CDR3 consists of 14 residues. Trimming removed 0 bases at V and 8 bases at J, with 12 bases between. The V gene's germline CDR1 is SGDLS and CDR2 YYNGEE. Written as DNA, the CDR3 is TGTGCCAGCAGCGTAGGAACAGGGAGGGATGAGCAGTTCTTC. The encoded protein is CASSVGTGRDEQFF.

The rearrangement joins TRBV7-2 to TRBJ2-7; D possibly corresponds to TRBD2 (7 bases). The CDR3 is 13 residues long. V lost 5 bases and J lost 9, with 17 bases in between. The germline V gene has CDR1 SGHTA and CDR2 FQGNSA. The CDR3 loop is CASSLPGGLRQYF. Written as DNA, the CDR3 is TGTGCCAGCAGCCTACCGGGGGGCCTCAGGCAGTACTTC.

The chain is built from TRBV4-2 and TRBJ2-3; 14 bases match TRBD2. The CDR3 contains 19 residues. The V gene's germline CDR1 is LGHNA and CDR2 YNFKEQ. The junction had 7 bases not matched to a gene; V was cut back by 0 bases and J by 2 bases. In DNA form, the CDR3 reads TGTGCCAGCAGCCAAGAGGGGACTAGCGGGAGTTGGGACACAGATACGCAGTATTTT. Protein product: CASSQEGTSGSWDTDTQYF.

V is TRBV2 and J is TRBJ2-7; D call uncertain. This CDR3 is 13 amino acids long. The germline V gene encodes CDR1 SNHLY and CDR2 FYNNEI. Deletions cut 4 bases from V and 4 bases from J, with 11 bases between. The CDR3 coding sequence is TGTGCCAGCAGTGTCAGGCCTGCGTACGAGCAGTACTTC. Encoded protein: CASSVRPAYEQYF.

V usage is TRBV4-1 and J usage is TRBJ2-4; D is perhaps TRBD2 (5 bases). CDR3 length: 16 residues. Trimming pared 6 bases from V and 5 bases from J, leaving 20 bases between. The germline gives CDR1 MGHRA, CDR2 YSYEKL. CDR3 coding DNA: TGCGCCAGCAGACCCATCAGCGGAGACCACCAAAACATTCAGTACTTC. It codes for CASRPISGDHQNIQYF.

The CDR3 loop is CASSATGDEQYF. In nucleotides, the CDR3 is TGTGCCAGCAGCGCGACAGGGGACGAGCAGTACTTC. The chain is built from TRBV9 and TRBJ2-7, with TRBD1 matching over 8 bases. The germline gives CDR1 SGDLS, CDR2 YYNGEE. The CDR3 is made up of 12 amino acids. V shed 3 bases and J 5 bases; nucleotides not matched to a gene: 1.

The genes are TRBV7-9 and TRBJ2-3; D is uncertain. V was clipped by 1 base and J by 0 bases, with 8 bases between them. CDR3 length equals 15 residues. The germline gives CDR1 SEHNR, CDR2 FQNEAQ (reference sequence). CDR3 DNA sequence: TGTGCCAGCAGCTTAGGAGGATATAGCACAGATACGCAGTATTTT. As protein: CASSLGGYSTDTQYF.